The entry below describes one TCR beta chain. The antigen it recognizes is unknown. Base qualities are not recorded, but no much larger clone differs from it by a single base. From the cysteine up to the phenylalanine, the CDR3 has a length of 17 residues. Left in the record is the CDR3 DNA by itself, 51 bases read in frame from the first base. As encoded in the germline V gene, CDR1 is SGHRS while CDR2 is YFSETQ. V lost 4 bases and J lost 6 bases; the stretch between them is 24 bases long. This record comes from a study of cytomegalovirus exposure and HLA in healthy donors (dated by TCRdb to 2015 to 2018). About the full investigation: An earlier analysis of 587 of the donors reported 250 to 300 Gb of sequence data and 117 million unique TCR beta sequences obtained from some 170 million T cells. The study was designed to test whether signatures of past pathogen exposure could be identified by cataloging public T cell receptors. Roughly 290 gigabases of sequencing data and around 85 million unique TCR sequences made up an early release that covered over 550 HLA-typed donors. Every discovery cohort repertoire had been produced on one sequencing platform. The later analysis used no new phenotypic data to find candidate immune exposures, relying instead on TCR beta sequences and their occurrence across donors. Across 398 genotyped donors of the cohort, an average of 235,054 unique TCR beta nucleotide sequences per donor were sequenced, and around 19% of those sequences were non-productive. The number of donors typed differed by locus, with 629-630 for A, B, C, DRB1 and DQB1, around 560 for DQA1, about 610 for DPA1, and some 450 for DPB1. High-throughput TCR immunosequencing, statistical association of individual TCRs with disease status, and machine learning were combined to predict cytomegalovirus infection status. Genome-wide SNP genotypes for about 65% of the roughly 670 donors were used in a later genetic analysis, which treated that subset as a discovery cohort. A few DR-DQ haplotypes were treated as single units for association and clustering because of strong linkage in the cohort. In a later analysis, previously published TCR beta repertoires from roughly 710 donors were re-analyzed and high-resolution HLA genotyping was added so that TCR occurrence patterns could be studied. Both class I and class II loci were covered by HLA typing, at four-digit resolution. Besides the first cohort of roughly 700 subjects, a separate validation cohort made up of 120 different subjects was used. The genetic ancestry cluster associated with self-reported Caucasian donors included 81% of the 300 to 400 genotyped donors. The T cell repertoires of under 750 subjects were profiled by immunosequencing and related to cytomegalovirus serostatus. An earlier analysis of 450 to 750 of the donors used high-throughput TCR beta sequencing to judge whether each TCR beta V gene segment behaved as functional or pseudogenic. Alongside the repertoire data, information on donor age, sex, ethnicity and CMV serostatus was compiled.

The research as a whole found: Strong co-occurrence of HLA alleles, especially DR and DQ, made assigning TCR associations to individual alleles difficult. A cluster of highly shared sequence variants was judged likely to be a technical artifact of the sequencing pipeline. In a later analysis, HLA-associated TCR beta chains showed more clonal expansion and lower generation probabilities than non-associated chains that were equally common. Because counts were too low, roughly 18 rarely observed V segments, including chromosome 9 orphons, were left out of the earlier analysis of a few hundred of the donors. This cohort had only TCR beta chains sequenced, and the lack of alpha or paired-chain data limited which features could be detected. Several of the top co-occurrence clusters appeared to be linked to parvovirus B19, influenza, CMV and Epstein-Barr virus, according to a later analysis. Roughly uniform sequencing depth across donors was assumed in presence/absence analyses, although this assumption may not hold. Some IMGT-functional V segments, including TRBV6-2 and TRBV6-3, could not be told apart with the 87-base-pair reads, so those segments were excluded. The authors suggested that the approach could potentially be generalized to other disease states and immunological phenotypes. Because HLA typing was missing for some donors at each locus, association tests included only the typed subset. Three of the identified cytomegalovirus-associated TCR beta chains were confirmed in vitro to be specific for cytomegalovirus antigens. Specific HLA alleles were associated with over 15,000 TCR beta sequences at a false discovery rate of 0.05 in a later analysis. A later genetic analysis associated a missense DCLRE1C variant with V-gene and J-gene trimming of TCR beta chains, and an independent cohort replicated the association. Most TCR sequences were seen in very few donors, while some public TCRs were found in many individuals. A later analysis found that most CMV-associated TCR beta chains appeared HLA-restricted, with HLA associations seemingly driven largely by CMV exposure. Compared with the roughly 670-donor mean, donors in an Asian-associated ancestry cluster had fewer N-insertions in productive TCRs, according to a later genetic analysis. The study gave a list of 150 to 200 TCR beta chains associated with cytomegalovirus. A further reported finding was that TCR beta sequences accurately predicted the HLA-A and HLA-B alleles for most subjects in the first cohort. Correlated functional status among segregating V segments might be attributable to linkage disequilibrium, but an unknown experimental factor could not be ruled out. For the cohort, immune exposure information was limited to CMV serostatus. Cytomegalovirus status was reported to be diagnosed by the classifier with high specificity and sensitivity in both the original and validation cohorts. In a later analysis, the rate of TCR association differed among HLA loci, with DRB1 alleles having the most associated TCRs and HLA-C alleles having the fewest. In an earlier analysis of around 600 of the donors, most TCR beta V segments were observed in productive rearrangements about 90% or about 30% of the time, broadly matching IMGT annotations.

The cohort consisted of 670 or so healthy bone marrow donors. At the time of sampling, all cohort members were nominally healthy, though unrecorded immune exposures were likely present. The donor was CMV seropositive and was included in the group of 270 or so seropositive cohort members. A peripheral blood sample was collected from each donor, and TCR beta sequencing was performed on peripheral blood mononuclear cells. The Qiagen DNeasy Blood Extraction Kit was used to extract genomic DNA from the blood cell samples. Library generation was performed with the immunoSEQ multiplex PCR assay. For the multiplex PCR, a mixture combining 60 forward primers for TCR Vbeta segments and 13 reverse primers for TCR Jbeta segments was used. The CDR3 region of rearranged TCR beta genes was amplified from genomic DNA with a multiplex PCR assay. On the Illumina HiSeq System, the amplified TCR beta libraries were sequenced as 87-base-pair reads. The original pipeline was this. In a later analysis, some 80 million unique TCR beta chains were counted across the 500 to 850 repertoires, and approximately 9.9 million of these chains were shared by at least two donors. Raw reads were error-corrected and collapsed into unique sequences with a nearest-neighbor algorithm that merged closely related sequences to remove PCR and sequencing errors. V, D and J gene segments were assigned by aligning CDR3 sequences to IMGT reference sequences. For a sequence to be retained, a match of at least six nucleotides was required to both a V gene segment and a J gene segment. Rearrangements were classified as productive when the CDR3 lacked stop codons and remained in frame with V and J, and all other rearrangements were classified as non-productive. CDR3 was defined by IMGT convention, running from the second conserved V-encoded cysteine to the conserved J-encoded phenylalanine. Sequences without an unambiguous match to a single V gene segment were excluded from the earlier analysis of approximately 560 of the donors. In an earlier analysis of about 590 of the donors, a V segment was called functional when productive rearrangements were above 56.7%, and segregating when the standard deviation between donors exceeded 5%. A statistical classification framework was built for diagnosing cytomegalovirus status from the catalog of TCR beta chain sequences. In a later analysis, V and J genes were assigned by comparing TCR nucleotide sequences against IMGT/GENE-DB human TR gene sequences. In a later analysis, CDR3 sequences and most-parsimonious VDJ recombination scenarios were assigned using the TCRdist pipeline. A later analysis defined each TCR beta chain by its CDR3 amino acid sequence plus V-gene family, and excluded reads lacking a unique V-gene family. To address suspected cross-contamination and a sequencing artifact, a later analysis removed around 600 highly shared, low-generation-probability nucleotide sequences. In a later analysis, a clonal expansion index for each public chain was calculated from normalized within-repertoire ranks of inferred template counts. In a later analysis, generation probabilities were computed using a VDJ recombination model fitted to out-of-frame rearrangements, and the results were checked against IGoR. A later analysis scored TCR-TCR, TCR-HLA and TCR-CMV co-occurrence with hypergeometric tests, applying a repertoire-size bias correction to TCR pairs. In a later analysis, false discovery rates were estimated by permuting HLA or CMV assignments 20 times. A later analysis grouped co-occurring TCRs with DBSCAN, adding TCRdist sequence similarity when clustering within HLA-allele-positive subsets. Repertoires with fewer than 30,000 or more than 120,000 public chains, plus five repertoires with anomalous nucleotide sharing, were excluded from co-occurrence clustering. This is the immuneACCESS table as TCRdb keeps it, with only in-frame sequences that have V and J called. A part of the clones is gone; compared with another copy, unresolved V genes explain less than half, and the rest is unexplained. V and J calls plus clone size are reproduced from that table; the DNA served to infer D and trimming. In all, the sample holds under 200,000 clones, and around 80% of those were seen once. In total, the top ten clones hold 6.3% of the sample.

The V and J genes are TRBV5-1 and TRBJ2-3; TRBD1 is a possible D gene, resting on 6 matching bases. Sequencing input: PBMCs. This receptor was identified in a man in his forties in good health and CMV-seropositive. This receptor carries the CDR3 CASSLQQGSALLDTQYF. The DNA sequence reads TGCGCCAGCAGCCTCCAACAGGGCTCAGCCTTGCTTGATACGCAGTATTTT.